A selection of T cell receptor beta chains follows, all from one sample in a study of cytomegalovirus exposure and HLA in healthy donors. Generated by immunoSEQ multiplex PCR, the TCRdb table keeps only in-frame clones and is missing some. This sample carries some 170,000 clones, 86% of them seen once, and the ten largest clones take approximately 2.5%. The sample taken for sequencing was PBMCs. Every receptor here comes from a man between 18 and 29 years old in good health and CMV-seropositive. Both conserved end residues are part of each CDR3. D genes are given only for firm matches. Only some rows state a clone size, as once, few, many or a class for expanded clones.

TRBJ2-7	NA	TRBV5-5	NA	TGTGCCAGCAGCTCCCCTGGGGCCCCCTACGAGCAGTACTTC	CASSSPGAPYEQYF
TRBJ1-6	TRBD1	TRBV30	NA	TGTGCCTGGGACAGGGATAATTCACCCCTCCACTTT	CAWDRDNSPLHF
TRBJ1-5	NA	TRBV25-1	few	TGTGCCAGCAGTGAGAGACAAGAATATCAGCCCCAGCATTTT	CASSERQEYQPQHF
TRBJ1-1	NA	TRBV11-2	NA	TGTGCCAGCAGCAACCGTGGGGGCGGGGGCACTGAAGCTTTCTTT	CASSNRGGGGTEAFF
TRBJ1-2	TRBD1	TRBV6-5	NA	TGTGCCAGCAGTTACTCGGACAGGGGATTTAACTATGGCTACACCTTC	CASSYSDRGFNYGYTF
TRBJ2-7	TRBD2	TRBV6-5	NA	TGTGCCAGCAGCCCGAGTAGCGGGAGCGGTTACGAGCAGTACTTC	CASSPSSGSGYEQYF
TRBJ1-2	NA	TRBV7-9	once	TGTGCCAGCAGCAAACAAATCTATGGCTACACCTTC	CASSKQIYGYTF
TRBJ2-1	TRBD1	TRBV5-1	NA	TGCGCCAGCAGCACCGGGACAGGGTGGGGTGAGCAGTTCTTC	CASSTGTGWGEQFF
TRBJ1-5	TRBD1	TRBV18	NA	TGTGCCAGCTCACGAGGGGGCGATCAGCCCCAGCATTTT	CASSRGGDQPQHF
TRBJ2-1	NA	TRBV28	NA	TGTGCCAGCAGTTTACCGACTAGCTACAATGAGCAGTTCTTC	CASSLPTSYNEQFF
TRBJ1-2	NA	TRBV6-5	NA	TGTGCCAGCAGTATGACAGCCGGTGGCTACACCTTC	CASSMTAGGYTF
TRBJ1-2	NA	TRBV7-2	NA	TGTGCCAGCAGCTTATCAACGACAGAAAACTATGGCTACACCTTC	CASSLSTTENYGYTF
TRBJ1-3	TRBD1	TRBV7-9	NA	TGTGCCAGCAGCTTATCCGGGACAGGGGATCCCGGAAACACCATATATTTT	CASSLSGTGDPGNTIYF
TRBJ1-6	NA	TRBV19	NA	TGTGCCAGAAAGGGATCCGACAGCCATTATAATTCACCCCTCCACTTT	CARKGSDSHYNSPLHF
TRBJ2-7	TRBD2	TRBV29-1	NA	TGCAGCGTTCTCTCCGGGGGGACTAGCGGGTACGAGCAGTACTTC	CSVLSGGTSGYEQYF
TRBJ2-7	NA	TRBV6-4	NA	TGTGCCAGCGGGAGTAACTCCTACGAGCAGTACTTC	CASGSNSYEQYF
TRBJ1-6	NA	TRBV6-6	NA	TGTGCCAGCAGCCTTTCCGGGACAAGCTCACCCCTCCACTTT	CASSLSGTSSPLHF
TRBJ1-1	NA	TRBV20-1	NA	TGCAGTGCCCCGTTGAACACTGAAGCTTTCTTT	CSAPLNTEAFF
TRBJ1-2	NA	TRBV6-1	NA	TGTGCCAGCAGTGCTTCTCCCCGGGAGACCTATGGCTACACCTTC	CASSASPRETYGYTF
TRBJ1-3	TRBD1	TRBV28	NA	TGTGCCAGCAGTTTAGGGACAGCCTCTGGAAACACCATATATTTT	CASSLGTASGNTIYF
TRBJ2-7	TRBD1	TRBV28	NA	TGTGCCAGCAGTTCCGGGACAGGACTCTACGAGCAGTACTTC	CASSSGTGLYEQYF
TRBJ2-7	TRBD2	TRBV6-6	once	TGTGCCAGCAGCCCCCGAGGGACTAGCGGGAGCTACGAGCAGTACTTC	CASSPRGTSGSYEQYF
TRBJ2-2	NA	TRBV29-1	NA	TGCAGCGTGAGAGACACCGGGGAGCTGTTTTTT	CSVRDTGELFF
TRBJ1-5	TRBD1	TRBV7-2	once	TGTGCCAGCAGCCTGGACAGGGGAGAGGGCAATCAGCCCCAGCATTTT	CASSLDRGEGNQPQHF
TRBJ1-1	NA	TRBV9	NA	TGTGCCAGCAGCGTAGATAACAGACGGAACACTGAAGCTTTCTTT	CASSVDNRRNTEAFF
TRBJ1-1	NA	TRBV5-1	NA	TGCGCCAGCAGCTCCCAGGCGTTGAACACTGAAGCTTTCTTT	CASSSQALNTEAFF
TRBJ2-3	TRBD2	TRBV29-1	NA	TGCAGCGTACCGAGGACTAGCGGACGCACAGATACGCAGTATTTT	CSVPRTSGRTDTQYF
TRBJ2-7	NA	TRBV11-2	NA	TGTGCCAGCAGCTTAGAGGGCAACTACGAGCAGTACTTC	CASSLEGNYEQYF
TRBJ1-3	NA	TRBV4-2	once	TGTGCCAGCAGCCAAACTTCGGACAGCCCCCGTTCTGGAAACACCATATATTTT	CASSQTSDSPRSGNTIYF
TRBJ2-3	TRBD2	TRBV27	NA	TGTGCCACCCTAGCGGGGGGTGTAGATACGCAGTATTTT	CATLAGGVDTQYF
TRBJ2-7	TRBD2	TRBV29-1	NA	TGCAGCGTCCTCGCCCGACTAGCGGGAGGGCCAGACCCCTCCTACGAGCAGTACTTC	CSVLARLAGGPDPSYEQYF
TRBJ2-3	TRBD2	TRBV18	NA	TGTGCCAGCTCCCCGGGACTAGCGGGACTCCTGGATACGCAGTATTTT	CASSPGLAGLLDTQYF
TRBJ2-7	NA	TRBV11-2	NA	TGTGCCAGCAGTCCTAGCGCCTACGAGCAGTACTTC	CASSPSAYEQYF
TRBJ2-1	TRBD2	TRBV18	NA	TGTGCCAGCTCACCACGGGTGGCGGGGGTCTACAATGAGCAGTTCTTC	CASSPRVAGVYNEQFF
TRBJ1-5	TRBD1	TRBV30	NA	TGTGCCTGGAGTGTGACAGGGAATCAGCCCCAGCATTTT	CAWSVTGNQPQHF
TRBJ2-2	NA	TRBV30	many	TGTGCCTGGAGTGGTTCGGACAGCCATACCGGGGAGCTGTTTTTT	CAWSGSDSHTGELFF
TRBJ1-1	TRBD1	TRBV4-1	NA	TGCGCCAGCAGCCTTCAAGGACAGGGGACTGAAGCTTTCTTT	CASSLQGQGTEAFF